One and the same sample provided the 2 T cell receptor beta chains below, sequenced in a study of blood T cell repertoires in COVID-19. The table came from immunoSEQ multiplex PCR; TCRdb's copy has only in-frame clones and leaves some out. The sample yields about 200,000 clones, around 86% seen once. The sequencing input was peripheral blood. The receptors come from an elderly man with acute or convalescent COVID-19.

The chain has TRBV5-8 and TRBJ1-6, with D maybe TRBD1 (6 bases). The germline V gene encodes CDR1 SGHTS and CDR2 YDEGEE. The CDR3 consists of 13 residues. The V end lost 5 bases, the J end lost 10 bases, and 13 bases lay between the germline ends. CDR3 residues: CASRVQGGSPLHF. CDR3 in DNA: TGTGCCAGCAGGGTACAGGGTGGGTCACCCCTCCACTTT.

In nucleotides, the CDR3 is TGTGCCAGCTCACCACCGGGACTAGCGGGCAATGAGCAGTTCTTC. It encodes CASSPPGLAGNEQFF. J is TRBJ2-1 and V is TRBV18, with TRBD2 matching over 12 bases. The CDR3 runs 15 residues. The trim removed 0 bases at V and 6 bases at J, leaving 0 bases unmatched. Germline V gene lookup returns CDR1 KGHSH and CDR2 LQKENI.